The 25 T cell receptor beta chains in this list originate from one sample, sequenced in a study of PD-L1 blockade in urothelial cancer. Sequencing used immunoSEQ multiplex PCR; TCRdb keeps in-frame clones, though not all of them. The table shows some 89,000 clones, with more than 75% occurring only once. The time point denotes: pretreatment peripheral blood. Sample: PBMCs, taken around atezolizumab (anti-PD-L1) treatment. The receptors here all came from a man in his fifties or sixties with urothelial cancer.

In its sample, this clone was seen a few times. The chain has TRBV25-1 and TRBJ1-1; maybe TRBD1 (6 bases). CDR3 length: 13 residues. Germline V CDR1 and CDR2: MGHDK, SYGVNS. Between the trimmed V and J ends, which lost 7 bases and 4 bases, there was a span of 13 bases. As DNA, the CDR3 is TGTGCCAGCATCCCCACAGGGTTCACTGAAGCTTTCTTT. Its protein product is CASIPTGFTEAFF.

The V and J genes are TRBV2 and TRBJ2-1; tentatively, D is TRBD2 (6 bases). The CDR3 is 12 residues long. V was cut by 8 bases and J by 8 bases, with 13 bases left in between. Per the germline V gene, CDR1 is SNHLY and CDR2 is FYNNEI. CDR3: CASLEGGHEQFF. The CDR3 DNA reads TGTGCCAGCCTCGAGGGAGGCCATGAGCAGTTCTTC.

This chain connects TRBV29-1 to TRBJ2-1; D possibly corresponds to TRBD2 (5 bases). CDR1 is SQVTM, CDR2 ANQGSEA, per germline. The V end lost 8 bases, the J end lost 8 bases, and 10 bases lay between the germline ends. The CDR3 is 10 amino acids. The CDR3: CSPARDEQFF. The CDR3 DNA sequence: TGCAGCCCGGCGAGGGATGAGCAGTTCTTC.

The J gene is TRBJ1-2, the V gene TRBV28; TRBD1 is a possible D gene (5 bases). Per germline, CDR1 MDHEN and CDR2 SYDVKM. This CDR3 contains 14 residues. Trimming left V 3 bases short and J 3 bases short, with 11 bases between. CDR3 in amino acids: CASSFPDSHYGYTF. The CDR3 DNA reads as TGTGCCAGCAGTTTCCCAGACAGCCACTATGGCTACACCTTC.

The DNA for the CDR3 is TGCGCCAGCAGCCCCGGGAGGGCCGTCTCCCATGAGCAGTTCTTC. Translation: CASSPGRAVSHEQFF. The V and J genes are TRBV5-1 and TRBJ2-1; 8 bases match TRBD2. Germline values: CDR1 SGHRS, CDR2 YFSETQ. Trimming cost V 4 bases and J 8 bases; bases outside gene matches: 11. This CDR3 is 15 amino acids long.

The chain uses TRBV5-1 and TRBJ2-7; 8 bases map to TRBD2. This CDR3 spans 14 amino acids. CDR1 is SGHRS, CDR2 YFSETQ, per germline. With 4 bases clipped from V and 6 bases from J, the junction kept 9 bases outside the gene matches. DNA of the CDR3: TGCGCCAGCAGCATTAGCGGGGTTTCAGGCGAGCAGTACTTC. This codes for CASSISGVSGEQYF.

V usage is TRBV19 and J usage is TRBJ2-7; 7 positions agree with TRBD1. The CDR3 contains 15 residues. Germline V gene sequence: CDR1 LNHDA, CDR2 SQIVND (reference sequence). Germline trimming cut 4 bases from V and 4 bases from J; bases unmatched to any gene: 10. CDR3: CASSKPGTEVYEQYF. In DNA, the CDR3 is TGTGCCAGTAGTAAACCCGGGACAGAGGTATACGAGCAGTACTTC.

The CDR3 here is CASDRGLADTQYF. CDR3 nucleotide sequence: TGTGCCAGCGACAGGGGGCTCGCAGATACGCAGTATTTT. The V and J genes are TRBV28 and TRBJ2-3; the match to TRBD1 covers 10 bases. Trimming took 8 bases from V and 4 from J; bases not matched to a gene: 3. Germline V gives CDR1 MDHEN, CDR2 SYDVKM. The CDR3 consists of 13 residues.

This clone occurred once. CDR3 region: CASSFSDSGIGAFF. The CDR3 DNA reads TGCGCCAGCAGCTTTAGTGACAGTGGAATTGGGGCTTTCTTT. The chain joins TRBV5-1 to TRBJ1-1, with a weak D call TRBD1 (5 bases). Per germline, CDR1 SGHRS and CDR2 YFSETQ. The V end lost 2 bases, the J end lost 11 bases, and 19 bases lay between the germline ends. There are 14 residues in the CDR3.

The chain has TRBV9 and TRBJ2-3, with D possibly TRBD2 on 7 matching bases. The germline V and J ends were trimmed by 0 bases and 0 bases, with 11 bases remaining between them. The CDR3 length is 16 residues. Germline V gene data show CDR1 as SGDLS and CDR2 as YYNGEE. The CDR3 DNA is TGTGCCAGCAGCGTAGATGGGGGGGCTAGCACAGATACGCAGTATTTT. Amino acid sequence: CASSVDGGASTDTQYF.

In DNA form, the CDR3 reads TGTGCCAGCAGCCAAGTACAGGGATTCTACGAGCAGTACTTC. It yields the protein CASSQVQGFYEQYF. The rearrangement links TRBV14 to TRBJ2-7; tentative D call: TRBD1 (6 bases). The CDR3 is made up of 14 amino acids. Germline CDR1 and CDR2: SGHDN and FVKESK. V was pared by 1 base and J by 3 bases, with 10 bases between. The full variable domain, rest sourced from reference TRBV14 and TRBJ2-7, is EAGVTQFPSHSVIEKGQTVTLRCDPISGHDNLYWYRRVMGKEIKFLLHFVKESKQDESGMPNNRFLAERTGGTYSTLKVQPAELEDSGVYFCASSQVQGFYEQYFGPGTRLTVT.

The chain uses TRBV30 and TRBJ1-5; a possible D gene is TRBD1 (5 bases). Germline CDR1 GTSNPN, CDR2 SVGIG (reference sequence). V gave up 5 bases and J gave up 9 bases, with 20 bases separating them. The CDR3 runs 14 residues. Here the CDR3 DNA reads TGTGCCTGGGCTACTAGCAGGGAAAAGGGGCCCCAGCATTTT. Translated, it gives CAWATSREKGPQHF.

This sequence joins TRBV27 and TRBJ2-7; D remains ambiguous. V was cut by 5 bases and J by 6 bases, with 14 bases left in between. This CDR3 is built from 13 residues. The germline V gene encodes CDR1 MNHEY and CDR2 SMNVEV (reference sequence). CDR3: CASSPQRFSEQYF. Written as DNA, the CDR3 is TGTGCCAGCAGTCCCCAGAGGTTCAGCGAGCAGTACTTC.

V and J are TRBV5-4 and TRBJ1-1, with D perhaps TRBD1 (6 bases). Germline V lookup: CDR1 SGHNT, CDR2 YYREEE (reference sequence). The CDR3 length is 13 residues. Trimming stripped 5 bases from V and 5 bases from J, with 13 bases between. The CDR3 here is CASRPRGSTEAFF. DNA for the CDR3: TGTGCCAGCAGACCGAGGGGGAGTACTGAAGCTTTCTTT.

The V and J genes are TRBV5-1 and TRBJ1-3; D gene uncertain. Looked up from germline, CDR1 is SGHRS and CDR2 is YFSETQ. The CDR3 loop spans 14 amino acids. Trimming shortened V by 0 bases and J by 0 bases, and 4 bases separated the two germline ends. This chain's CDR3 is CASSLGGSGNTIYF. For the CDR3, the DNA is TGCGCCAGCAGCTTGGGCGGCTCTGGAAACACCATATATTTT.

V usage is TRBV9 and J usage is TRBJ1-2; D uncertain. Germline loops: CDR1 SGDLS, CDR2 YYNGEE. The CDR3 has 13 amino acids. V dropped 3 bases and J dropped 4 bases, with 10 bases sitting between them. The CDR3 protein is CASSDSGPYGYTF. The CDR3 DNA is TGTGCCAGCAGCGATTCAGGTCCCTATGGCTACACCTTC. The variable domain in full, with the rest retrieved from reference TRBV9 and TRBJ1-2, is DSGVTQTPKHLITATGQRVTLRCSPRSGDLSVYWYQQSLDQGLQFLIQYYNGEERAKGNILERFSAQQFPDLHSELNLSSLELGDSALYFCASSDSGPYGYTFGSGTRLTVV.

The CDR3 is CASSVGDSVNTQYF. The CDR3 region has the DNA TGTGCCAGCAGTGTCGGGGATAGCGTAAATACGCAGTATTTT. V usage is TRBV6-1 and J usage is TRBJ2-3; D might be TRBD2 (5 bases). Germline CDR1 reads MNHNS; CDR2 reads SASEGT. Trimming pared 4 bases from V and 7 bases from J, leaving 15 bases between. The CDR3 contains 14 residues.

This clone was seen just once. The CDR3 loop reads CASSVAAGGDTEAFF. CDR3 DNA: TGTGCCAGCAGCGTAGCCGCCGGCGGGGACACTGAAGCTTTCTTT. This chain links TRBV9 with TRBJ1-1; D unclear. This CDR3 is built from 15 residues. The V end was cut by 0 bases, the J end by 3 bases, with 12 bases between. The germline V gene has CDR1 SGDLS and CDR2 YYNGEE.

The gene calls are TRBV9 and TRBJ1-1; possibly TRBD1 for D (6 bases). Germline CDR1 reads SGDLS; CDR2 reads YYNGEE. The CDR3 runs to 15 residues. V was trimmed by 0 bases and J by 4 bases, leaving 13 bases between them. As DNA, the CDR3 is TGTGCCAGCAGCGTAGTCGGGGGGCAGAGCACTGAAGCTTTCTTT. It yields the protein CASSVVGGQSTEAFF.

This clone showed up just once. The chain employs TRBV28 and TRBJ1-1, with 12 nucleotides matching TRBD1. The length of the CDR3 is 15 residues. V shed 10 bases, J shed 3 bases, and the junction held 9 bases outside the gene matches. The germline V gene encodes CDR1 MDHEN and CDR2 SYDVKM. The CDR3 region has the DNA TGTGCCACCAGGGGACAGGGGGCGCAGGACACTGAAGCTTTCTTT. Translating it yields CATRGQGAQDTEAFF.

The chain carries TRBV5-1 and TRBJ1-5, with 8 bases identical to TRBD1. The CDR3 contains 14 residues. The V segment lost 3 bases and the J segment 5 bases; nucleotides outside the gene matches: 4. Germline CDR1 and CDR2: SGHRS and YFSETQ. The CDR3 coding sequence is TGCGCCAGCAGCTCTTCAGGGGGCGATCAGCCCCAGCATTTT. The encoded protein is CASSSSGGDQPQHF.

V usage is TRBV5-1 and J usage is TRBJ1-1; perhaps TRBD1 as D (5 bases). Germline values: CDR1 SGHRS, CDR2 YFSETQ. V was clipped by 0 bases and J by 5 bases, with 14 bases between them. The length of the CDR3 is 15 residues. The CDR3 nucleotides are TGCGCCAGCAGCTTGGTGGGCGGGGCTCGGACTGAAGCTTTCTTT. Residues: CASSLVGGARTEAFF.

This clone was recorded a few times. The rearrangement joins TRBV30 to TRBJ1-6, with 9 nucleotides matching TRBD1. In germline, CDR1 is GTSNPN, CDR2 SVGIG (reference sequence). This CDR3 is built from 13 residues. V shed 5 bases, J shed 10 bases, and the junction held 6 bases outside the gene matches. The CDR3 region has the DNA TGTGCCTGGGGACAGGGGACAGGGTCACCCCTCCACTTT. Protein: CAWGQGTGSPLHF.

The rearrangement links TRBV11-3 to TRBJ2-5; 9 bases align to TRBD2. The CDR3 is 16 residues long. J lost 1 base, V lost 5 bases, and 8 bases had no gene match. The germline gives CDR1 SGHNT, CDR2 YENEEA. Here the CDR3 DNA reads TGTGCCAGCAGCCCTAGAGAGACTAGCGGCCAAGAGACCCAGTACTTC. It encodes CASSPRETSGQETQYF.

This chain joins TRBV2 and TRBJ1-6; TRBD1 matches 9 bases. Germline lookup yields CDR1 SNHLY and CDR2 FYNNEI. The CDR3 loop spans 15 amino acids. J lost 7 bases, V lost 4 bases, and 5 bases had no gene match. The CDR3 DNA follows: TGTGCCAGCAGTGGAGGACAGGGGCAGAATTCACCCCTCCACTTT. This gives the protein CASSGGQGQNSPLHF.